This is a list of T cell receptor beta chains from one sample in a study of blood T cells in healthy people across ages. TCRdb itself ran the 5' RACE reads through MiXCR, one entry per CDR3 protein. The data hold over a million distinct CDR3 sequences, with under 30% observed a single time. Another study also made use of these data, one on T cells of mothers and their children.

Sequencing was carried out using blood. The receptors here all came from a girl aged 2 to 9 in good health. Both conserved end residues are part of each CDR3. D genes are given only for firm matches. Part of the rows lack a size; the others show once, few, many or a class for expanded clones.

TRBJ2-5	TRBD1	TRBV6-1	.	TGTGCCAGCAGTGTCTGGGACAGGGGAGAGACCCAGTACTTC	CASSVWDRGETQYF
TRBJ1-5	.	TRBV4-3	many	TGCGCCAGCAGCCAAGATGCAGGGCTTCAGCCCCAGCATTTT	CASSQDAGLQPQHF
TRBJ1-4	TRBD1	TRBV29-1	few	TGCAGCGTTGGGGACAGATATGAAAAACTGTTTTTT	CSVGDRYEKLFF
TRBJ2-1	TRBD1	TRBV7-3	.	TGTGCCAGCAGCTTAATTCCTTTGACAGGGTCTGGTGAGCAGTTCTTC	CASSLIPLTGSGEQFF
TRBJ2-5	TRBD2	TRBV6-6	few	TGTGCCAGTTGGCCCCGGGGCGGGAGGGTTGAAGAGACCCAGTACTTC	CASWPRGGRVEETQYF
TRBJ1-1	TRBD1	TRBV7-7	.	TGTGCTAGCAGCCCAGGGGGGGGTCGTGAAGCTTTCTTT	CASSPGGGREAFF
TRBJ2-1	.	TRBV6-5	few	TGTGCCAGCAGTCAACAGGGTGGATACAATGAGCAGTTCTTC	CASSQQGGYNEQFF
TRBJ2-3	TRBD2	TRBV20-1	few	TGCAGTGCTGAGGGACTAGCGGGCCCCACAGATACGCAGTATTTT	CSAEGLAGPTDTQYF
TRBJ2-5	.	TRBV5-1	.	TGCGCCAGCAGCTTCGGGACATTCCTCCAAGAGACCCAGTACTTC	CASSFGTFLQETQYF
TRBJ2-7	TRBD2	TRBV4-3	.	TGCGCCAGCAGCCCGAGACTGGAGTTAGCGGGGGCTGGGGACGAGCAGTACTTC	CASSPRLELAGAGDEQYF
TRBJ2-7	.	TRBV3-1	few	TGTGCCAGCAGCCGACAGTATTCTAGCACATTGCCTTCCTACGAGCAGTACTTC	CASSRQYSSTLPSYEQYF
TRBJ1-2	.	TRBV29-1	.	TGCAGCGTTGCGGGCGCGGACATCTATGGCTACACCTTC	CSVAGADIYGYTF
TRBJ2-3	TRBD2	TRBV29-1	.	TGCAGCGTTGAACTAGCGGGAGGCGCAGATACGCAGTATTTT	CSVELAGGADTQYF
TRBJ1-5	.	TRBV6-2/TRBV6-3	few	TGTGCCAGCAGTTATAATAGCAATCAGCCCCAGCATTTT	CASSYNSNQPQHF
TRBJ1-1	.	TRBV11-2	.	TGTGCCAGCGGTCATAACACTGAAGCTTTCTTT	CASGHNTEAFF
TRBJ1-3	.	TRBV12-3/TRBV12-4	few	TGTGCCAGCAGTGCTCAGGAATTCGGAAACACCATATATTTT	CASSAQEFGNTIYF
TRBJ2-2	TRBD2	TRBV14	few	TGTGCCAGCAGCCCTCCAGAAGGCGGGAGGTACACCGGGGAGCTGTTTTTT	CASSPPEGGRYTGELFF
TRBJ1-4	.	TRBV24-1	.	TGTGCCACCAGTGACCCGGGCGTTGAAAAACTGTTTTTT	CATSDPGVEKLFF
TRBJ1-1	.	TRBV20-1	.	TGCAGTGCTGGAGGGTTCATGAACACTGAAGCTTTCTTT	CSAGGFMNTEAFF
TRBJ2-1	TRBD1	TRBV29-1	few	TGCAGCGGTAATTCGGGACAGATGTACAATGAGCAGTTCTTC	CSGNSGQMYNEQFF
TRBJ2-3	TRBD1	TRBV27	.	TGTGCCGGCAGGGCCGGACAGGGAGAGACAGATACGCAGTATTTT	CAGRAGQGETDTQYF
TRBJ1-2	.	TRBV7-3	few	TGTGCCAGCAGTCAGACCGGGACCCTTGCCTTTAACTATGGCTACACCTTC	CASSQTGTLAFNYGYTF
TRBJ2-1	.	TRBV29-1	few	TGCAGCGTTGAAGAGGGGGCTGAGCAGTTCTTC	CSVEEGAEQFF
TRBJ2-1	TRBD2	TRBV6-5	few	TGTGCCAGCGGACTAGCCGACTCCTACAATGAGCAGTTCTTC	CASGLADSYNEQFF
TRBJ2-3	TRBD1	TRBV29-1	few	TGCAGCGTCGGGACAGGGGGCGGGAGCACAGATACGCAGTATTTT	CSVGTGGGSTDTQYF
TRBJ2-1	TRBD2	TRBV10-3	.	TGTGCCATCAGTGGGGGACTAGCAAACTACAATGAGCAGTTCTTC	CAISGGLANYNEQFF
TRBJ2-5	TRBD1	TRBV5-5	.	TGTGCCAGCAGCTTGTGGCGGACAGGGTTCTTC	CASSLWRTGFF
TRBJ2-5	TRBD1	TRBV18	.	TGTGCCAGCTCACGGACAGGACGGCAAGAGACCCAGTACTTC	CASSRTGRQETQYF
TRBJ1-1	.	TRBV27	.	TGTGCCAGCAGCTACAGGGACGGCACTGAAGCTTTCTTT	CASSYRDGTEAFF
TRBJ1-5	.	TRBV3-1	.	TGTGCCAGCAGCCCTAAACAGGGCTCGCAGCCCCAGCATTTT	CASSPKQGSQPQHF
TRBJ2-7	.	TRBV7-9	few	TGTGCCAGCAGCCTGCGGGAAGGAGCGCGAGCCTACGAGCAGTACTTC	CASSLREGARAYEQYF
TRBJ1-2	.	TRBV19	.	TGTGCCAGTAGTATTTCGGAGAACTATGGCTACACCTTC	CASSISENYGYTF
TRBJ2-1	.	TRBV3-1	few	TGTGCCAGCAGCCAAGGTTCTTGGAGCACGATGAATGAGCAGTTCTTC	CASSQGSWSTMNEQFF
TRBJ1-6	.	TRBV15	.	TGTGCCACCAGCAGAGGGTTTCGGCAGAGTAATTCACCCCTCCACTTT	CATSRGFRQSNSPLHF
TRBJ2-5	TRBD2	TRBV20-1	.	TGCAGTGCTAGCCCCGGGACTAGCGGGGGGACCCAGTACTTC	CSASPGTSGGTQYF
TRBJ2-3	TRBD2	TRBV29-1	few	TGCAGCGAGCTAGCGGGCACAGATACGCAGTATTTT	CSELAGTDTQYF
TRBJ2-5	.	TRBV6-2/TRBV6-3	few	TGTGCCAGCAGTTCCGTTAGTGGGCACGAAGAGACCCAGTACTTC	CASSSVSGHEETQYF
TRBJ2-7	.	TRBV28	.	TGTGCCAGCAGTTTGTTAGGGAGCCCCCCCTACGAGCAGTACTTC	CASSLLGSPPYEQYF
TRBJ2-7	TRBD2	TRBV20-1	few	TGCAGTGCTAGAGCATGGGGGACTAACTCCTACGAGCAGTACTTC	CSARAWGTNSYEQYF
TRBJ2-3	.	TRBV12-3/TRBV12-4	.	TGTGCCAGCAGCCGAACCAACAGAGGACTACATATAAGCACAGATACGCAGTATTTT	CASSRTNRGLHISTDTQYF
TRBJ2-7	.	TRBV7-9	.	TGTGCCAGCAGCGGAGGCGGTACCTTCTACGAGCAGTACTTC	CASSGGGTFYEQYF
TRBJ2-2	TRBD1	TRBV5-6	few	TGTGCCAGCAGCCCCGACAGGGCCCTCGGCGGGGAGCTGTTTTTT	CASSPDRALGGELFF
TRBJ1-5	.	TRBV19	.	TGTGCCAGTAACACTCAGCCCCAGCATTTT	CASNTQPQHF